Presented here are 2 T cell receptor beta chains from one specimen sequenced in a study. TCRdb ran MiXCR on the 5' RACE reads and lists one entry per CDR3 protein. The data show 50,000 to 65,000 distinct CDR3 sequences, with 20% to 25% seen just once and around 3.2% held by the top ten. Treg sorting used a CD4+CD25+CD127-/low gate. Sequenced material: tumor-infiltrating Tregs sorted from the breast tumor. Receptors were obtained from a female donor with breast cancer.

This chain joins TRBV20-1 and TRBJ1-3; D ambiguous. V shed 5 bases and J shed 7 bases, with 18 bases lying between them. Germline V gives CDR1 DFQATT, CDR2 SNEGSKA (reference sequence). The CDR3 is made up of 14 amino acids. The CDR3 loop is CSAPDGALGNTIYF. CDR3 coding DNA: TGCAGTGCTCCGGACGGAGCCCTAGGGAACACCATATATTTT.

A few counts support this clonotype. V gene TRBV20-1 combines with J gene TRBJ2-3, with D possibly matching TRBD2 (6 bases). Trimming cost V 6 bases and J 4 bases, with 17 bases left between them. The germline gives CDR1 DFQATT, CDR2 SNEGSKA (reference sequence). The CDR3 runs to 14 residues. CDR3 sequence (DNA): TGCAGTGCCCCCGTTGCTAGCGCCTCAGATACGCAGTATTTT. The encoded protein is CSAPVASASDTQYF.